The rows below give T cell receptor beta chains drawn from one sample of a study of spatial heterogeneity in lung cancer. TCRdb processed the 5' RACE reads anew with MiXCR; each CDR3 protein has one entry. The sample lists about 23,000 distinct CDR3 sequences, nearly 6.5% seen once, with about 9.4% in the top ten. This specimen was lung tumor tissue, taken at surgery. The receptors stem from a male donor with early-stage non-small cell lung cancer. The CDR3 runs from the conserved cysteine through the conserved F or W. The D gene is left open where the match is weak. Only some rows state a clone size, as once, few, many or a class for expanded clones.

cdr3_length d_call j_call clone_size v_call cdr3_aa cdr3_nt
13 . TRBJ1-1 many TRBV20-1 CSAIRGGPTEAFF TGCAGTGCTATTCGAGGGGGTCCCACTGAAGCTTTCTTT
14 TRBD1 TRBJ1-2 many TRBV5-1 CASSPGTGVYGYTF TGCGCCAGTTCCCCGGGGACAGGAGTTTATGGCTACACCTTC
13 . TRBJ2-7 many TRBV5-1 CASSHLPRNEQYF TGCGCCAGCAGCCACCTCCCTAGGAACGAGCAGTACTTC
15 . TRBJ2-7 many TRBV10-3 CAISELTSSRGEQYF TGTGCCATCAGTGAATTGACTAGCTCCAGGGGGGAGCAGTACTTC
22 TRBD2 TRBJ2-1 few TRBV18 CASSPPAGELAGVTPPLKWQFF TGTGCCAGCTCACCACCGGCCGGAGAGCTAGCGGGAGTCACCCCCCCCCTCAAGTGGCAGTTCTTC
19 TRBD2 TRBJ2-3 many TRBV5-1 CASSPSSGRIYRDSDTQYF TGCGCCAGCAGCCCGTCTAGCGGGAGAATTTATCGGGATTCAGATACGCAGTATTTT
14 . TRBJ1-6 . TRBV9 CASSAGTEFSPLHF TGTGCCAGCAGCGCAGGGACGGAATTTTCACCCCTCCACTTT
10 . TRBJ2-1 many TRBV2 CASHRDRLFF TGTGCCAGTCACCGGGACCGACTGTTCTTC
14 . TRBJ2-1 many TRBV10-3 CAIKRQGTYNEQFF TGTGCCATCAAAAGGCAGGGGACCTACAATGAGCAGTTCTTC
15 . TRBJ2-1 many TRBV5-1 CASSQGQVSYNEQFF TGCGCCAGCAGCCAGGGGCAGGTCTCCTACAATGAGCAGTTCTTC
14 . TRBJ2-7 many TRBV29-1 CSVEGEVGSYEQYF TGCAGCGTTGAAGGGGAGGTAGGGTCCTACGAGCAGTACTTC
18 TRBD2 TRBJ2-1 . TRBV5-6 CASSSKGGRSGSRNEQFF TGTGCCAGCAGCTCTAAAGGGGGTCGGAGCGGGAGTAGGAATGAGCAGTTCTTC
15 TRBD1 TRBJ2-4 few TRBV5-4 CASSPGGTGKNIQYF TGTGCCAGCAGCCCTGGAGGGACAGGGAAAAACATTCAGTACTTC
15 . TRBJ2-2 many TRBV5-4 CASSPGQGWSGELFF TGTGCCAGCAGCCCGGGGCAGGGGTGGAGCGGGGAGCTGTTTTTT
14 TRBD2 TRBJ2-3 many TRBV5-6 CASSPRGAGDTQYF TGTGCCAGCAGCCCGCGGGGGGCGGGAGATACGCAGTATTTT
15 TRBD2 TRBJ2-7 many TRBV28 CASSFSGRARYEQYF TGTGCCAGCAGTTTCAGCGGGAGGGCCCGGTACGAGCAGTACTTC
15 TRBD2 TRBJ2-1 many TRBV27 CASRKSGSFGNEQFF TGTGCCAGCAGAAAAAGCGGGAGTTTTGGAAATGAGCAGTTCTTC
14 TRBD2 TRBJ2-1 large TRBV28 CASSLAGVRNEQFF TGTGCCAGCAGTTTAGCGGGAGTGAGGAATGAGCAGTTCTTC
14 . TRBJ1-6 many TRBV28 CASTQTGYNSPLHF TGTGCCAGCACCCAAACGGGTTATAATTCACCCCTCCACTTT
14 TRBD2 TRBJ2-1 many TRBV5-1 CASSSLTSGGEQFF TGCGCCAGCAGCTCGCTGACTAGCGGGGGTGAGCAGTTCTTC
17 TRBD1 TRBJ1-3 many TRBV11-2 CASSLALGTGGRNTIYF TGTGCCAGCAGCTTAGCCTTAGGGACAGGGGGCCGGAACACCATATATTTT
15 . TRBJ2-1 many TRBV5-1 CASSHRDPLANEQFF TGCGCCAGCAGCCACCGGGACCCCCTTGCCAATGAGCAGTTCTTC
16 . TRBJ2-6 few TRBV27 CASSSLVRSGANVLTF TGTGCCAGCAGTTCTTTGGTGCGCTCTGGGGCCAACGTCCTGACTTTC
14 . TRBJ1-1 many TRBV4-3 CASSRVDGNTEAFF TGCGCCAGCAGCCGGGTAGACGGGAACACTGAAGCTTTCTTT
11 . TRBJ2-7 medium-sized TRBV3-1 CASSQDYEQYF TGTGCCAGCAGCCAAGACTACGAGCAGTACTTC
19 TRBD2 TRBJ2-5 many TRBV24-1 CATSDFGGRGGALQETQYF TGTGCCACCAGTGATTTTGGTGGGCGGGGGGGAGCCTTGCAAGAGACCCAGTACTTC
14 . TRBJ2-7 few TRBV5-1 CASSLYGATYEQYF TGCGCCAGCAGCTTGTACGGGGCGACCTACGAGCAGTACTTC
16 TRBD1 TRBJ1-1 many TRBV20-1 CSARARQGTMNTEAFF TGCAGTGCTAGAGCCCGACAGGGGACCATGAACACTGAAGCTTTCTTT
13 . TRBJ1-1 . TRBV6-1 CASSDEPGLVAFF TGTGCCAGCAGTGACGAACCAGGGCTTGTGGCTTTCTTT
11 TRBD1 TRBJ1-1 many TRBV6-6 CASSYGQAAFF TGTGCCAGCAGTTATGGACAGGCCGCTTTCTTT
14 . TRBJ2-4 many TRBV7-8 CASSPWGDAGVQYF TGTGCCAGCAGCCCCTGGGGGGATGCCGGCGTTCAGTACTTC
17 TRBD2 TRBJ2-3 many TRBV20-1 CSARDRGLALDTDTQYF TGCAGTGCTAGAGATCGGGGACTAGCGCTCGACACAGATACGCAGTATTTT
15 TRBD1 TRBJ2-3 few TRBV9 CASSGTGGITDTQYF TGTGCCAGCAGCGGAACAGGGGGCATTACAGATACGCAGTATTTT
15 . TRBJ1-4 many TRBV7-9 CASSLDLSTNEKLFF TGTGCCAGCAGCTTGGATTTATCAACTAATGAAAAACTGTTTTTT
16 . TRBJ1-5 many TRBV7-2 CASSPGQLNGNQPQHF TGTGCCAGCAGCCCGGGACAACTTAACGGCAATCAGCCCCAGCATTTT
16 . TRBJ2-1 many TRBV4-3 CASSPSGISSYNEQFF TGCGCCAGCAGCCCGTCGGGCATCAGCTCCTACAATGAGCAGTTCTTC
15 . TRBJ1-4 few TRBV30 CAWRPRLGANEKLFF TGTGCCTGGAGGCCTCGACTTGGAGCTAATGAAAAACTGTTTTTT
14 . TRBJ1-6 many TRBV6-5 CASSFSWDNSPLHF TGTGCCAGCAGTTTCTCCTGGGATAATTCACCCCTCCACTTT
14 . TRBJ1-5 few TRBV7-9 CASSLKGELQPQHF TGTGCCAGCAGCTTAAAGGGGGAGCTTCAGCCCCAGCATTTT
13 TRBD2 TRBJ2-1 many TRBV7-6 CASSTQPGGEGFF TGTGCCAGCAGCACACAACCGGGTGGGGAGGGGTTCTTC
11 . TRBJ2-1 many TRBV20-1 CSARTPAGSFF TGCAGTGCTAGGACCCCTGCGGGCTCTTTCTTC
17 TRBD2 TRBJ2-3 many TRBV9 CASSDGTSGGDTDTQYF TGTGCCAGCAGCGATGGGACTAGCGGGGGGGACACAGATACGCAGTATTTT
13 . TRBJ2-1 many TRBV11-1 CASSQTGDYEQFF TGTGCCAGCAGCCAAACAGGGGACTATGAGCAGTTCTTC
15 . TRBJ1-1 few TRBV27 CASSFALGGSTEAFF TGTGCCAGCAGTTTCGCCTTGGGGGGGTCAACTGAAGCTTTCTTT
12 . TRBJ1-1 many TRBV18 CASSPQGEEAFF TGTGCCAGCTCACCACAGGGGGAGGAAGCTTTCTTT
13 . TRBJ1-2 many TRBV12-3/TRBV12-4 CASTTFIWDGYTF TGTGCCAGCACCACTTTTATATGGGACGGCTACACCTTC
15 . TRBJ2-2 many TRBV7-9 CASSGHSANTGELFF TGTGCCAGCAGTGGACACTCCGCGAACACCGGGGAGCTGTTTTTT